These T cell receptor beta chains were read from a single sample in a study of CD8 T cells in Susac syndrome. One entry per CDR3 protein results from TCRdb running MiXCR on the immunoSEQ multiplex PCR reads. The sample gives 200,000 to 250,000 distinct CDR3 sequences, approximately 95% of which show up once; about 0.091% is in the top ten. The sequenced sample consisted of CD4+ T cells from PBMCs. These receptors were obtained from a human donor with multiple sclerosis. Each CDR3 is given with its conserved first and last residue. A D gene is named only where the DNA matches it firmly. Clone size is stated in some rows and not others, as once, few, many or a class when expanded.

TRBV5-6	NA	TRBD2	TRBJ2-1	14	TGTGCCAGCAGGACTAGCGGGGGGTACAATGAGCAGTTCTTC	CASRTSGGYNEQFF
TRBV6-5	NA	NA	TRBJ1-1	14	TGTGCCAGCACCAGGGATGGGGTGAACACTGAAGCTTTCTTT	CASTRDGVNTEAFF
TRBV29-1	once	NA	TRBJ1-2	12	TGCAGCGTTGTAAGAGCTAACTATGGCTACACCTTC	CSVVRANYGYTF
TRBV6-6	NA	NA	TRBJ1-1	15	TGTGCCAGCAGGAGAGCGGAGGGTAAGAACACTGAAGCTTTCTTT	CASRRAEGKNTEAFF
TRBV30	NA	NA	TRBJ2-5	14	TGTGCCTGGAGTGGGGGAGGAGGGAAGGAGACCCAGTACTTC	CAWSGGGGKETQYF
TRBV27	NA	NA	TRBJ2-2	17	TGTGCCAGCAGTTTATGGGCAGGCTTCGCGAACACCGGGGAGCTGTTTTTT	CASSLWAGFANTGELFF
TRBV30	NA	TRBD1	TRBJ2-1	14	TGTGCCTGGGCCGACAGGGTCTCCTACAATGAGCAGTTCTTC	CAWADRVSYNEQFF
TRBV7-8	NA	NA	TRBJ2-1	14	TGTGCCAGCACTGGCGACCGCTCCTACAATGAGCAGTTCTTC	CASTGDRSYNEQFF
TRBV9	NA	NA	TRBJ2-7	14	TGTGCCAGCAGCGTAGGGACAGCAGCCTACGAGCAGTACTTC	CASSVGTAAYEQYF
TRBV9	NA	NA	TRBJ2-7	13	TGTGCCAGCAGCGTAGACCTTTCCGGCGAGCAGTACTTC	CASSVDLSGEQYF
TRBV3-1	once	TRBD2	TRBJ2-2	16	TGTGCCAGCAGCTCCACCGGACTAGCGGGCTCCGGGGAGCTGTTTTTT	CASSSTGLAGSGELFF
TRBV2	once	NA	TRBJ1-2	14	TGTGCCAGCAGCCCCGTTACGGCGAACTATGGCTACACCTTC	CASSPVTANYGYTF
TRBV30	once	TRBD2	TRBJ2-1	15	TGTGCCTGGAGTGTACTAGCGGGAGCCTACAATGAGCAGTTCTTC	CAWSVLAGAYNEQFF
TRBV12-5	NA	NA	TRBJ2-7	11	TGTGCTAGTGGTAGGTCCTACGAGCAGTACTTC	CASGRSYEQYF
TRBV9	NA	NA	TRBJ2-5	13	TGTGCCAGCAGCGTTGCGTACTGGGAGACCCAGTACTTC	CASSVAYWETQYF
TRBV24-1	NA	NA	TRBJ2-3	12	TGTGCCACCGGTGATAGCACAGATACGCAGTATTTT	CATGDSTDTQYF
TRBV12-3/TRBV12-4	NA	TRBD1	TRBJ1-2	13	TGTGCCAGCAACAACAGGGGGAACTATGGCTACACCTTC	CASNNRGNYGYTF
TRBV7-9	NA	NA	TRBJ2-7	13	TGTGCCAGCAGCTTCGCGGGGGCCCACGAGCAGTACTTC	CASSFAGAHEQYF
TRBV19	NA	TRBD2	TRBJ2-1	17	TGTGCCAGTAGTATTCAGAGTCTAGCGGGAGTCTACAATGAGCAGTTCTTC	CASSIQSLAGVYNEQFF
TRBV29-1	NA	NA	TRBJ2-3	14	TGCAGCGCCGATGGGGACATCAGCACAGATACGCAGTATTTT	CSADGDISTDTQYF
TRBV2	NA	TRBD1	TRBJ1-5	17	TGTGCCAGCAGTGAAGGTGGACAGGGGAGAAGCAATCAGCCCCAGCATTTT	CASSEGGQGRSNQPQHF
TRBV6-2/TRBV6-3	NA	NA	TRBJ2-1	14	TGTGCCAGCAACCACAGGGTCTCGCACAATGAGCAGTTCTTC	CASNHRVSHNEQFF
TRBV27	NA	NA	TRBJ2-5	14	TGTGCCAGCAGTTTACTGGGGCGTTTAGAGACCCAGTACTTC	CASSLLGRLETQYF
TRBV29-1	NA	NA	TRBJ1-1	14	TGCAGCGTTGAAGGTAGGGGGTATAACACTGAAGCTTTCTTT	CSVEGRGYNTEAFF
TRBV25-1	NA	NA	TRBJ2-2	13	TGTGCCAGCAGTGAGCAGAACACCGGGGAGCTGTTTTTT	CASSEQNTGELFF
TRBV28	NA	NA	TRBJ1-5	12	TGTGCCAGCAGCGGGATTGTCCAGCCCCAGCATTTT	CASSGIVQPQHF
TRBV28	NA	NA	TRBJ2-1	17	TGTGCCAGCAGACGAAACAGTCGCGGGACCCCCTACAATGAGCAGTTCTTC	CASRRNSRGTPYNEQFF
TRBV15	NA	TRBD1	TRBJ1-5	14	TGTGCCACCAGCAGAGCAGGGGGCGTAGAGCCCCAGCATTTT	CATSRAGGVEPQHF
TRBV18	once	NA	TRBJ1-1	14	TGTGCCAGCTCACCACTGGTGGCAGACACTGAAGCTTTCTTT	CASSPLVADTEAFF
TRBV12-3/TRBV12-4	NA	NA	TRBJ2-7	12	TGTGCCAGCAGTTTGAGTGAGGGGGAGCAGTACTTC	CASSLSEGEQYF
TRBV29-1	NA	NA	TRBJ1-1	13	TGCAGCGCTAAACAGGGTGTGAACACTGAAGCTTTCTTT	CSAKQGVNTEAFF
TRBV20-1	NA	TRBD1	TRBJ2-5	15	TGCAGTGCTAACTGGGACAGGGGGTACCAAGAGACCCAGTACTTC	CSANWDRGYQETQYF
TRBV7-8	NA	NA	TRBJ2-7	14	TGTGCCAGCAGCCGCGGGACTCGATCCTACGAGCAGTACTTC	CASSRGTRSYEQYF
TRBV2	NA	NA	TRBJ1-2	16	TGTGCCAGCAGTTACGCGGGGGGGGCGGTCTACTATGGCTACACCTTC	CASSYAGGAVYYGYTF
TRBV29-1	NA	NA	TRBJ2-1	11	TGCAGCGTAAGGCCTGAGGATGAGCAGTTCTTC	CSVRPEDEQFF
TRBV3-1	once	NA	TRBJ1-4	15	TGTGCCAGCAGCCAAGAGAGGCGGGTTAATGAAAAACTGTTTTTT	CASSQERRVNEKLFF
TRBV7-9	NA	NA	TRBJ2-7	14	TGTGCCAGCGGGGGACTCGGAAGCTCCTACGAGCAGTACTTC	CASGGLGSSYEQYF
TRBV7-9	NA	NA	TRBJ2-7	15	TGTGCCAGCGGGCTTAAACTGGACAGTGCCTACGAGCAGTACTTC	CASGLKLDSAYEQYF
TRBV5-1	NA	NA	TRBJ2-1	14	TGCGCCAGCAGCCCGGACCGTTTTTACAATGAGCAGTTCTTC	CASSPDRFYNEQFF
TRBV5-4	NA	NA	TRBJ2-5	13	TGTGCCAGCACGCGGGGCGGCCAAGAGACCCAGTACTTC	CASTRGGQETQYF
TRBV5-1	NA	NA	TRBJ2-2	11	TGCGCCAGCAGCTTGGAGGGGGAGCTGTTTTTT	CASSLEGELFF
TRBV5-1	NA	NA	TRBJ2-5	14	TGCGCCAGCAGCTTGGCTAGCGTCCAAGAGACCCAGTACTTC	CASSLASVQETQYF
TRBV18	NA	NA	TRBJ2-7	14	TGTGCCAGCTCACCATCAGAGGGCTCCTACGAGCAGTACTTC	CASSPSEGSYEQYF
TRBV19	few	TRBD2	TRBJ2-7	14	TGTGCCAGTAGTATCCTAGCGGGAACCTACGAGCAGTACTTC	CASSILAGTYEQYF
TRBV5-1	NA	NA	TRBJ2-5	14	TGCGCCAGCAGCTTGGAGGGGGGAGCGGAGACCCAGTACTTC	CASSLEGGAETQYF